This T cell receptor beta chain emerged from a study of graft-versus-host responses after intestinal transplantation. The germline V gene has CDR1 MNHEY and CDR2 SVGAGI. Trimming took 8 bases from V and 4 from J, leaving 13 bases between them. The CDR3 sequence is 13 residues long. This table comes from immunoSEQ multiplex PCR, and its TCRdb copy is limited to in-frame clones, with some not included. The sample lists 100,000 or so clones; around 92% were seen once. For this clone: What it binds is not known.

This TCR came from a human donor who was the organ donor for an intestinal transplant. The chain employs TRBV6-5 and TRBJ2-3, with D perhaps TRBD1 (5 bases). This specimen consisted of unstimulated CD4+ T cells sorted from spleen or lymph node cells, obtained before transplant. In DNA, the CDR3 is TGTGCCAGCGCGATGACAGTCGCAGATACGCAGTATTTT. Its translation is CASAMTVADTQYF.